Sequencing of this TCR beta chain was carried out in a study of blood T cell repertoires in COVID-19. For the study at large: The origin of the acute and convalescent COVID-19 samples was the United States, Italy and Spain. T cells, B-cell-depleted T cells, or PBMCs provided the cDNA or gDNA that served as material.

The V end lost 6 bases, the J end lost 4 bases, and 9 bases lay between the germline ends. Germline CDR1 reads SQVTM; CDR2 reads ANQGSEA. The CDR3 sequence is 12 residues long. As originally analysed: The authors estimated nucleated cell counts from reference gene primer amplification. Using immunoSEQ multiplex PCR, the repertoire was profiled, and TCRdb retains in-frame clones only, with some absent. V and J calls and clone size come straight from that table; D and trimming were deduced from the DNA. The sample records roughly 190,000 clones, around 90% being singletons. The J gene is TRBJ2-2, the V gene TRBV29-1; D is perhaps TRBD2 (6 bases). The clonotype was recovered from a man aged 45-65 years with acute or convalescent COVID-19. Sequencing was carried out using peripheral blood. CDR3 nucleotide sequence: TGCAGCGTGACCGGGGGCACCGGGGAGCTGTTTTTT. Translation: CSVTGGTGELFF.